The rows below give T cell receptor beta chains drawn from one sample of a study of control samples from healthy donors and cancer patients. The method was immunoSEQ multiplex PCR; TCRdb's version includes in-frame clones alone and lacks a portion of them. Among 130,000 or so clones, roughly 90% were seen once, and the ten largest hold 2% to 2.5%. Sequencing was carried out using blood. These TCRs come from a woman in her forties or fifties in good health. Both conserved end residues are part of each CDR3. The order of the fields is clone size, V gene, D gene, J gene, CDR3 DNA, CDR3 protein. The D gene is left open where the match is weak. Size values are once, few and many counts, or a class for expanded clones, and some rows have none.

clone size: NA; V gene: TRBV6-1; D gene: TRBD1; J gene: TRBJ2-7; CDR3 DNA: TGTGCCAGCAGTGAGGACAGGGGGCTTGCCTACGAGCAGTACTTC; CDR3 protein: CASSEDRGLAYEQYF
clone size: NA; V gene: TRBV5-1; D gene: TRBD1; J gene: TRBJ2-2; CDR3 DNA: TGCGCCAGCAGCTTGGGACAGGGGTATGACGGGGAGCTGTTTTTT; CDR3 protein: CASSLGQGYDGELFF
clone size: NA; V gene: TRBV25-1; D gene: NA; J gene: TRBJ1-6; CDR3 DNA: TGTGCCAGCAGTCTCTGGGCCGATAATTCACCCCTCCACTTT; CDR3 protein: CASSLWADNSPLHF
clone size: NA; V gene: TRBV7-2; D gene: TRBD1; J gene: TRBJ2-1; CDR3 DNA: TGTGCCAGCAGCATAGGACAGGGAGGAAACAATGAGCAGTTCTTC; CDR3 protein: CASSIGQGGNNEQFF
clone size: NA; V gene: TRBV2; D gene: TRBD1; J gene: TRBJ2-1; CDR3 DNA: TGTGCCAGCAGGAGGGACAGGGTCAATGAGCAGTTCTTC; CDR3 protein: CASRRDRVNEQFF
clone size: NA; V gene: TRBV10-2; D gene: NA; J gene: TRBJ1-1; CDR3 DNA: TGCGCCAGCAGTGAGTTAGGGACAGAAGCTTTCTTT; CDR3 protein: CASSELGTEAFF
clone size: NA; V gene: TRBV30; D gene: NA; J gene: TRBJ1-2; CDR3 DNA: TGTGCCTGTATCCAGGAGACTAGCCTATTCGGCTACACCTTC; CDR3 protein: CACIQETSLFGYTF
clone size: NA; V gene: TRBV21-1; D gene: NA; J gene: TRBJ1-5; CDR3 DNA: TGTGCCAGCAACCAAGTCCCTAGCAATCAGCCCCAGCATTTT; CDR3 protein: CASNQVPSNQPQHF
clone size: NA; V gene: TRBV5-1; D gene: TRBD2; J gene: TRBJ2-5; CDR3 DNA: TGCGCCAGCAGCTCCGGGGATAGCGGGTCGGGGACCCAGTACTTC; CDR3 protein: CASSSGDSGSGTQYF
clone size: NA; V gene: TRBV27; D gene: TRBD1; J gene: TRBJ2-1; CDR3 DNA: TGTGCCAGCAGTTACTACAGGGGGAGTGAGCAGTTCTTC; CDR3 protein: CASSYYRGSEQFF
clone size: few; V gene: TRBV5-5; D gene: NA; J gene: TRBJ2-2; CDR3 DNA: TGTGCCAGCAGCTTGGCAACGAACACCGGGGAGCTGTTTTTT; CDR3 protein: CASSLATNTGELFF